Listed here are 9 T cell receptor beta chains from one sample, sequenced in a study of OX40 agonist ivuxolimab in advanced cancers. TCRdb keeps only in-frame clones here, not all; method: immunoSEQ multiplex PCR. The sample shows 35,000 to 55,000 clones, around 94% of them seen only once. The sequencing used CD4+ or CD8+ T cells sorted from blood, collected in a trial of the OX40 agonist ivuxolimab. The receptors were gathered from an adult with an advanced solid tumor such as melanoma, head and neck, liver or kidney cancer.

This chain uses TRBV28 with TRBJ2-7; 7 bases are a match to TRBD1. Germline CDR1 and CDR2: MDHEN and SYDVKM. The CDR3 loop spans 14 amino acids. With V trimmed by 7 bases and J by 5 bases, 11 bases remained unmatched. For the CDR3, the DNA is TGTGCCAGCACTCGTCCGGGGACAGCGAACGAGCAGTACTTC. Amino acid sequence: CASTRPGTANEQYF.

The chain combines TRBV7-3 with TRBJ1-1; the D gene is possibly TRBD1 (6 bases). The ends were cut back, 0 bases at V and 4 bases at J, with 9 bases in the middle. CDR1 and CDR2 from the germline V gene are SGHTA and FQGTGA. This CDR3 region has 14 residues. The CDR3 DNA reads as TGTGCCAGCAGCTTAACTGGGGGCATCACTGAAGCTTTCTTT. It specifies CASSLTGGITEAFF.

The chain is built from TRBV9 and TRBJ1-1, with D hard to call. Germline V gene lookup returns CDR1 SGDLS and CDR2 YYNGEE. The CDR3 contains 13 residues. V lost 5 bases and J lost 1, with 9 bases in between. Here the CDR3 DNA reads TGTGCCAGCAGTATAGGAGGGAACACTGAAGCTTTCTTT. Amino acids: CASSIGGNTEAFF.

The chain has TRBV16 and TRBJ1-1, with D unclear. In germline, CDR1 is KGHSY, CDR2 FQNENV. The CDR3 has 13 amino acids. Deletions cut 5 bases from V and 0 bases from J, with 7 bases between. The CDR3 DNA follows: TGTGCCAGCAGCGGATTTCTGAACACTGAAGCTTTCTTT. The encoded protein is CASSGFLNTEAFF.

The chain employs TRBV5-1 and TRBJ2-2; tentative D call: TRBD2 (5 bases). Looked up from germline, CDR1 is SGHRS and CDR2 is YFSETQ. V lost 4 bases and J lost 7, with 5 bases in between. The CDR3 loop spans 11 amino acids. CDR3 region: CASSTSGELFF. In nucleotides, the CDR3 is TGCGCCAGCAGCACTAGCGGGGAGCTGTTTTTT.

The chain links TRBV19 to TRBJ1-1; no clear D gene. The V end lost 3 bases, the J end lost 5 bases, and 10 bases lay between the germline ends. Per the germline V gene, CDR1 is LNHDA and CDR2 is SQIVND (reference sequence). This CDR3 has 13 residues. This CDR3 is CASSIGFVTEAFF. CDR3 nucleotide sequence: TGTGCCAGTAGTATTGGGTTTGTTACTGAAGCTTTCTTT.

V gene TRBV7-6 combines with J gene TRBJ1-5; unclear D gene. This CDR3 has 15 residues. CDR1 and CDR2 from the germline V gene are SGHVS and FNYEAQ. Between the trimmed V and J ends, which lost 5 bases and 0 bases, there was a span of 11 bases. DNA of the CDR3: TGTGCCAGCAGCCCTGGCGGGAATAGCAATCAGCCCCAGCATTTT. As protein: CASSPGGNSNQPQHF. Full variable domain (remainder filled in from reference TRBV7-6 and TRBJ1-5): GAGVSQSPRYKVTKRGQDVALRCDPISGHVSLYWYRQALGQGPEFLTYFNYEAQQDKSGLPNDRFSAERPEGSISTLTIQRTEQRDSAMYRCASSPGGNSNQPQHFGDGTRLSIL.

The V call is TRBV21-1, the J call TRBJ1-1; the tabulated D call, TRBD1, remains unverified against the DNA. TRBV21-1 is assigned pseudogene status. The CDR3 has 15 amino acids. CDR3 bases: TGTGCCAGCAGCAAATGGGGCAGGGTGAACACTGAAGCTTTCTTT. This codes for CASSKWGRVNTEAFF.

The gene calls are TRBV5-6 and TRBJ2-7; 9 positions match TRBD1. In germline, CDR1 is SGHDT, CDR2 YYEEEE. The CDR3 consists of 14 residues. V gave up 3 bases and J gave up 2 bases; unmatched junction bases: 3. Here the CDR3 DNA reads TGTGCCAGCAGCTGGACAGGGGCGCCCTACGAGCAGTACTTC. It yields the protein CASSWTGAPYEQYF.